Listed here are 20 T cell receptor beta chains from one sample, sequenced in a study of PD-1 blockade in classical Hodgkin lymphoma. Brentuximab vedotin exposure varied among the patients, all of whom had relapsed after autologous stem cell transplantation. Profiling relied on immunoSEQ multiplex PCR, and the TCRdb table lists in-frame clones only, not all of them. Of about 98,000 clones listed, roughly 90% are singletons. This specimen was peripheral blood mononuclear cells (PBMCs), taken at baseline. The receptors originated from a human donor with classical Hodgkin lymphoma.

The genes are TRBV29-1 and TRBJ1-1; a possible D gene is TRBD1 (5 bases). Trimming pared 0 bases from V and 5 bases from J, leaving 10 bases between. Looked up from germline, CDR1 is SQVTM and CDR2 is ANQGSEA. The CDR3 has 13 amino acids. This CDR3 is CSVEDQEGTEAFF. CDR3 sequence (DNA): TGCAGCGTTGAAGATCAGGAGGGGACTGAAGCTTTCTTT.

This chain uses TRBV5-1 with TRBJ1-2; D gene ambiguous. The V gene lost 4 bases and the J gene lost 8 bases, with 9 bases spanning the gap. This CDR3 spans 11 amino acids. The V gene's germline CDR1 is SGHRS and CDR2 YFSETQ. The CDR3 is CASSSVGGYTF. The CDR3 DNA reads as TGCGCCAGCAGCAGTGTGGGGGGCTACACCTTC.

The chain has TRBV27 and TRBJ2-3, with 9 bases fitting TRBD1. The CDR3 loop spans 14 amino acids. After removal of 5 bases from V and 6 bases from J, the junction contained 6 bases not matched to a gene. CDR1 is MNHEY, CDR2 SMNVEV, per germline (reference sequence). CDR3 sequence (DNA): TGTGCCAGCAGTCGCACAGGGGGCCTCGATACGCAGTATTTT. Translation: CASSRTGGLDTQYF.

The J gene is TRBJ1-5, the V gene TRBV6-1; 9 bases are a match to TRBD1. The germline V gene encodes CDR1 MNHNS and CDR2 SASEGT. With V trimmed by 1 base and J by 2 bases, 12 bases remained unmatched. The CDR3 covers 19 residues. The CDR3 nucleotides are TGTGCCAGCAGTGAAGACGGGACAGGGATTGGTTTGGGCAATCAGCCCCAGCATTTT. Protein product: CASSEDGTGIGLGNQPQHF.

The rearrangement links TRBV7-6 to TRBJ2-7; 9 nucleotides match TRBD1. Per the germline V gene, CDR1 is SGHVS and CDR2 is FNYEAQ. V dropped 5 bases and J dropped 4; count of bases not matched to a gene: 6. CDR3 length: 14 amino acids. The DNA for the CDR3 is TGTGCCAGCAGCCAAGGGACAGGGATGTACGAGCAGTACTTC. The encoded protein is CASSQGTGMYEQYF.

This sequence joins TRBV2 and TRBJ1-2; a possible D gene is TRBD1 (5 bases). Germline V gives CDR1 SNHLY, CDR2 FYNNEI. The V gene lost 6 bases and the J gene lost 2 bases, with 10 bases spanning the gap. The CDR3 is 13 amino acids. CDR3 residues: CASRGTANYGYTF. CDR3 DNA sequence: TGTGCCAGCAGGGGGACGGCCAACTATGGCTACACCTTC.

The J gene is TRBJ2-1, the V gene TRBV7-9; unclear D gene. Trimming left V 1 base short and J 7 bases short, with 5 bases between. CDR3 length equals 12 residues. Germline V gene data show CDR1 as SEHNR and CDR2 as FQNEAQ (reference sequence). The CDR3 spells CASSLGYNEQFF. CDR3 in DNA: TGTGCCAGCAGCTTAGGTTATAATGAGCAGTTCTTC.

The chain links TRBV10-3 to TRBJ1-4; 10 bases align to TRBD1. Unmatched junction bases numbered 13, after V lost 4 bases and J lost 2 bases. Germline CDR1 ENHRY, CDR2 SYGVKD. CDR3 length: 19 amino acids. CDR3 nucleotides: TGTGCCATCAGTGCCACTCACAGACAGGGGGCGCTGACTAATGAAAAACTGTTTTTT. Amino acid sequence: CAISATHRQGALTNEKLFF.

The chain has TRBV28 and TRBJ2-2, with a possible D match to TRBD1 (6 bases). CDR1 and CDR2 from the germline V gene are MDHEN and SYDVKM. This CDR3 comprises 20 residues. Trimming took off 3 bases at V and 2 bases at J, with 25 bases between the two ends. The CDR3 here is CASSFRSTPGTTTNTGELFF. CDR3 nucleotides: TGTGCCAGCAGTTTTCGATCCACCCCAGGGACAACCACCAACACCGGGGAGCTGTTTTTT.

The chain joins TRBV27 to TRBJ1-2; TRBD1 might be the D (6 bases). Trimming removed 10 bases at V and 8 bases at J, with 26 bases between. Per germline, CDR1 MNHEY and CDR2 SMNVEV (reference sequence). The CDR3 extends over 15 amino acids. Here the CDR3 DNA reads TGTGCCACCGCCCGAGCATTTGGTGACAGGCGGGGCTACACCTTC. Amino acid sequence: CATARAFGDRRGYTF.

The chain carries TRBV6-5 and TRBJ1-2; TRBD1 agrees at 8 bases. The CDR3 loop spans 16 amino acids. Germline trimming cut 2 bases from V and 3 bases from J; bases unmatched to any gene: 8. Germline V gene lookup returns CDR1 MNHEY and CDR2 SVGAGI. CDR3 sequence reads: CASSYLGQGWDYGYTF. The CDR3 bases are TGTGCCAGCAGTTACCTCGGACAGGGTTGGGACTATGGCTACACCTTC.

V gene TRBV28 combines with J gene TRBJ1-1; maybe TRBD1 (5 bases). Germline V CDR1 and CDR2: MDHEN, SYDVKM. V dropped 6 bases and J dropped 4 bases, with 24 bases sitting between them. This CDR3 comprises 17 residues. The CDR3 DNA reads as TGTGCCAGCAGATCTGATGGAGGTAGGGGTGAGGGCACTGAAGCTTTCTTT. Protein sequence: CASRSDGGRGEGTEAFF. Full variable domain (rest looked up from reference TRBV28 and TRBJ1-1): DVKVTQSSRYLVKRTGEKVFLECVQDMDHENMFWYRQDPGLGLRLIYFSYDVKMKEKGDIPEGYSVSREKKERFSLILESASTNQTSMYLCASRSDGGRGEGTEAFFGQGTRLTVV.

The genes are TRBV19 and TRBJ2-7, with 12 positions matching TRBD1. Per the germline V gene, CDR1 is LNHDA and CDR2 is SQIVND (reference sequence). The V segment lost 6 bases and the J segment 0 bases; nucleotides outside the gene matches: 9. This CDR3 is built from 17 residues. The CDR3 sequence: CASRTGTGGGSSYEQYF. CDR3 DNA: TGTGCCAGTAGGACCGGGACAGGGGGCGGAAGCTCCTACGAGCAGTACTTC.

V gene TRBV6-1 combines with J gene TRBJ2-1; D is unresolved. V was pared by 6 bases and J by 0 bases, with 12 bases between. Germline V lookup: CDR1 MNHNS, CDR2 SASEGT. The CDR3 is 15 amino acids. CDR3 sequence reads: CASSATDNSYNEQFF. In DNA form, the CDR3 reads TGTGCCAGCAGCGCAACAGATAACTCCTACAATGAGCAGTTCTTC.

The rearrangement joins TRBV19 to TRBJ2-2; possibly TRBD1 or TRBD2 for D (5 bases each). This CDR3 spans 14 amino acids. With 3 bases removed from V and 4 bases from J, the gap between germline ends came to 9 bases. Germline V CDR1 and CDR2: LNHDA, SQIVND (reference sequence). The CDR3 DNA sequence: TGTGCCAGTAGTATTTTAGGGACCACCGGGGAGCTGTTTTTT. Protein sequence: CASSILGTTGELFF. The variable domain in full, with the rest retrieved from reference TRBV19 and TRBJ2-2, is DGGITQSPKYLFRKEGQNVTLSCEQNLNHDAMYWYRQDPGQGLRLIYYSQIVNDFQKGDIAEGYSVSREKKESFPLTVTSAQKNPTAFYLCASSILGTTGELFFGEGSRLTVL.

The rearrangement links TRBV27 to TRBJ2-7; no clear D. Trimming cost V 2 bases and J 2 bases, with 7 bases left between them. Germline V gene lookup returns CDR1 MNHEY and CDR2 SMNVEV (reference sequence). The CDR3 consists of 13 residues. The CDR3 nucleotides read TGTGCCAGCAGTTTAGGGTCTCCCTACGAGCAGTACTTC. It codes for CASSLGSPYEQYF.

The genes are TRBV4-1 and TRBJ2-7; TRBD2 matches at 7 bases. CDR1 and CDR2 from the germline V gene are MGHRA and YSYEKL. V trimming: 4 bases; J trimming: 7 bases; junction bases outside the gene matches: 22. This CDR3 spans 18 amino acids. CDR3 amino acids: CASSPRPSGTTRPGEQYF. DNA of the CDR3: TGCGCCAGCAGCCCGCGCCCCTCCGGGACTACTCGCCCTGGGGAGCAGTACTTC.

The chain joins TRBV28 to TRBJ2-5; TRBD2 matches at 11 bases. The germline gives CDR1 MDHEN, CDR2 SYDVKM. J was trimmed by 4 bases and V by 2 bases; bases with no gene match: 6. This CDR3 has 16 amino acids. The CDR3 nucleotides are TGTGCCAGCAGTTTACCTCCTAGCGGGAGGACAGAGACCCAGTACTTC. It encodes CASSLPPSGRTETQYF.

This chain links TRBV20-1 with TRBJ2-5; possibly TRBD2 for D (5 bases). CDR1 and CDR2 from the germline V gene are DFQATT and SNEGSKA (reference sequence). The CDR3 covers 10 residues. The CDR3 DNA reads TGCAGCAGCGGAGAAGAGACCCAGTACTTC. Amino acid sequence: CSSGEETQYF.

The chain uses TRBV6-1 and TRBJ2-1; D not certain. V lost 4 bases and J lost 5, with 15 bases in between. The CDR3 length is 15 residues. Germline CDR1 MNHNS, CDR2 SASEGT. The CDR3 is CASSGFGEGHNEQFF. The CDR3 nucleotides read TGTGCCAGCAGTGGGTTTGGGGAAGGGCACAATGAGCAGTTCTTC.